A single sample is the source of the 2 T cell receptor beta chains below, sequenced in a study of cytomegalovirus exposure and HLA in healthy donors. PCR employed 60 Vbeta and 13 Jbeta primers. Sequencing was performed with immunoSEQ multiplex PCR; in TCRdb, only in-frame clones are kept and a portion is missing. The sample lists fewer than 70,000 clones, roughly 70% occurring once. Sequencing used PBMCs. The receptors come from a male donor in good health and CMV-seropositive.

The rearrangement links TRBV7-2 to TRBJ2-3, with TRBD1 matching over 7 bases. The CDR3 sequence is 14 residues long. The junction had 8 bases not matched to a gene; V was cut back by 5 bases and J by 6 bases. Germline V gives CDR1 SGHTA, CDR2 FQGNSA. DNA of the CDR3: TGTGCCAGCAGCCCCCGACAGGGCGGGGATACGCAGTATTTT. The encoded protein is CASSPRQGGDTQYF.

The CDR3 nucleotides read TGTGCCAGTAGTGGATGGCGGGAGCGCACAGATACGCAGTATTTT. It encodes CASSGWRERTDTQYF. J is TRBJ2-3 and V is TRBV19, with 7 nucleotides matching TRBD2. Trimming removed 5 bases from V and 1 base from J; junction bases left unmatched: 6. Germline CDR1 is LNHDA and CDR2 is SQIVND (reference sequence). The CDR3 spans 15 residues.